One sample yielded the 2 T cell receptor beta chains listed below, sequenced in a study of shared clonotypes between healthy human individuals. Generated by immunoSEQ multiplex PCR, the TCRdb table keeps only in-frame clones and is missing some. The repertoire holds around 1 million clones, with approximately 76% as singletons. Sequences were obtained from memory CD4+ T cells sorted from blood. Sample subset: CD45RA-negative fraction. The receptor source for this set is a man between 18 and 29 years old in good health.

The chain uses TRBV30 and TRBJ2-7; 8 bases agree with TRBD2. Germline loops: CDR1 GTSNPN, CDR2 SVGIG (reference sequence). This CDR3 has 11 residues. J was trimmed by 11 bases and V by 5 bases; bases with no gene match: 8. CDR3 amino acids: CAWGETGGKYF. CDR3 in DNA: TGTGCCTGGGGAGAGACGGGGGGGAAGTACTTC.

J is TRBJ2-1 and V is TRBV6-5, with D uncertain. CDR1 and CDR2 from the germline V gene are MNHEY and SVGAGI. This CDR3 has 11 residues. Trimming cost V 6 bases and J 9 bases, with 9 bases left between them. This CDR3 reads CASRTPAEQFF. In DNA, the CDR3 is TGTGCCAGCAGGACCCCGGCTGAGCAGTTCTTC.